These T cell receptor beta chains were read from a single sample in a study of blood T cell repertoires in COVID-19. The data were produced by immunoSEQ multiplex PCR, yet TCRdb's version contains in-frame clones alone and is incomplete. Of 250,000 to 350,000 clones listed, about 85% are singletons. The sample was peripheral blood. The receptors originated from a human donor with COVID-19, enrolled during active disease. The donor label of this sample is uncertain. Each CDR3 is given with its conserved first and last residue. Fields, in order: CDR3 protein, CDR3 DNA, clone size, V gene, D gene, J gene. The D gene is left open where the match is weak. The size field is filled for only some rows; it gives once, few, many or a size class.

CASSVGPGESGELFF TGTGCCAGCAGCGTCGGCCCAGGGGAGTCCGGGGAGCTGTTTTTT - TRBV9 - TRBJ2-2
CASSSSGRALDEQFF TGTGCCAGCAGCTCCAGCGGGAGGGCCCTCGATGAGCAGTTCTTC - TRBV7-9 TRBD2 TRBJ2-1
CASSEAGIQGKVIGYTF TGTGCCAGCAGTGAAGCGGGAATCCAGGGGAAGGTAATTGGCTACACCTTC - TRBV2 - TRBJ1-2
CASLQGLGSPDTQYF TGTGCCAGCTTACAGGGCCTAGGGTCCCCAGATACGCAGTATTTT - TRBV18 - TRBJ2-3
CASSLSGYGYTF TGTGCCAGCAGTTTGTCGGGGTATGGCTACACCTTC once TRBV28 - TRBJ1-2
CASSWDSYTEAFF TGTGCCAGCAGCTGGGACAGCTACACTGAAGCTTTCTTT once TRBV7-3 TRBD1 TRBJ1-1
CASSDSYEQYF TGCGCCAGCAGTGACAGCTACGAGCAGTACTTC - TRBV10-1 - TRBJ2-7
CASSQAGAVTDTQYF TGTGCCAGCAGCCAAGCAGGGGCGGTCACAGATACGCAGTATTTT - TRBV3-1/TRBV3-2 - TRBJ2-3
CASSLGLQNTGELFF TGCGCCAGCAGCTTGGGACTCCAAAACACCGGGGAGCTGTTTTTT - TRBV5-1 - TRBJ2-2
CASSETGGKDSPLHF TGCGCCAGCAGTGAAACCGGGGGAAAGGATTCACCCCTCCACTTT - TRBV10-2 - TRBJ1-6
CASSPLGGGQFF TGTGCCAGCAGCCCTCTCGGAGGAGGGCAGTTCTTC - TRBV7-9 - TRBJ2-1